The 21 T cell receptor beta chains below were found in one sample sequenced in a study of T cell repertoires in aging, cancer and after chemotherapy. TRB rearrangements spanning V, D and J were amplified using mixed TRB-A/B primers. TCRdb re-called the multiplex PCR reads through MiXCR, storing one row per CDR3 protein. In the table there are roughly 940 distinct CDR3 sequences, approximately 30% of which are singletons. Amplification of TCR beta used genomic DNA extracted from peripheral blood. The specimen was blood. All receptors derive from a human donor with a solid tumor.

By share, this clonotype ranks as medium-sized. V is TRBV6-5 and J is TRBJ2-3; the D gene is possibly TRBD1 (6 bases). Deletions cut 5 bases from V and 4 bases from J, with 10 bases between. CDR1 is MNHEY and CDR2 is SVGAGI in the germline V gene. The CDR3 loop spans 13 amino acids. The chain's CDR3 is CASSEQGPDTQYF. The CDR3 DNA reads TGTGCCAGCAGTGAACAGGGCCCAGATACGCAGTATTTT.

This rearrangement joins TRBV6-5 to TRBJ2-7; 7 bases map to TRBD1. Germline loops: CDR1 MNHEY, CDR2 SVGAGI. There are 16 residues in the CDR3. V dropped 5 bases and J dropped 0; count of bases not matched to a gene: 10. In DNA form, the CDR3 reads TGTGCCAGCAGTCCGGCGACAGGGTCTTGCTCCTACGAGCAGTACTTC. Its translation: CASSPATGSCSYEQYF.

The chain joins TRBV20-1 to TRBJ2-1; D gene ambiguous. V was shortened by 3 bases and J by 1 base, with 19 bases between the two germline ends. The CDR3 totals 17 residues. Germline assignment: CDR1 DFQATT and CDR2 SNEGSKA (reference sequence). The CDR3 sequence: CSAREPWTARSYNEQFF. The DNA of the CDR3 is TGCAGTGCTAGGGAACCCTGGACGGCCCGTTCCTACAATGAGCAGTTCTTC.

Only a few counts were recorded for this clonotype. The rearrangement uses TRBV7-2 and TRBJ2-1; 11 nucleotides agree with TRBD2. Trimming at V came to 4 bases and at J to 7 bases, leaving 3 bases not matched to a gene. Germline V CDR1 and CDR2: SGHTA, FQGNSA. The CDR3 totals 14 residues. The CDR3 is CASSSGLAVNEQFF. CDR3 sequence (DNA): TGTGCCAGCAGCTCGGGACTAGCGGTTAATGAGCAGTTCTTC.

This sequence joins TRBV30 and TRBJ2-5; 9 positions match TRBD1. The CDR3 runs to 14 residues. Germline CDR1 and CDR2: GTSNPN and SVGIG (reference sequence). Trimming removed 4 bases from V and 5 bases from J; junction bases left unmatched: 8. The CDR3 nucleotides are TGTGCCTGGAAGACAGGGGGAGGGCAGGAGACCCAGTACTTC. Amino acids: CAWKTGGGQETQYF. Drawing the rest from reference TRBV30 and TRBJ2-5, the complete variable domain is SQTIHQWPATLVQPVGSPLSLECTVEGTSNPNLYWYRQAAGRGLQLLFYSVGIGQISSEVPQNLSASRPQDRQFILSSKKLLLSDSGFYLCAWKTGGGQETQYFGPGTRLLVL.

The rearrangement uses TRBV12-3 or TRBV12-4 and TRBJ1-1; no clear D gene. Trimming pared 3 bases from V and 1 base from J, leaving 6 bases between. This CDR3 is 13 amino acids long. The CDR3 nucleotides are TGTGCCAGCAGTTTCTCCCCGAACACTGAAGCTTTCTTT. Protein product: CASSFSPNTEAFF.

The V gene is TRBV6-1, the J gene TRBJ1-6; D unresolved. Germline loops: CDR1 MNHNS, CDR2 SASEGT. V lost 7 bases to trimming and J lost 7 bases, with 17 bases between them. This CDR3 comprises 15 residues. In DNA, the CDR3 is TGTGCCAGCAAGCGGGAGGAACAGTTAAATTCACCCCTCCACTTT. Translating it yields CASKREEQLNSPLHF.

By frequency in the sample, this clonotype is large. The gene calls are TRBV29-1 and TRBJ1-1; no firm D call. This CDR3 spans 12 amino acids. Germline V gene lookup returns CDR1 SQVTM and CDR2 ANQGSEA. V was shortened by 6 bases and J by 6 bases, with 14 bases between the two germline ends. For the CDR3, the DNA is TGCAGCGTGTCTGACGGGAGGGCTGAAGCTTTCTTT. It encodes CSVSDGRAEAFF. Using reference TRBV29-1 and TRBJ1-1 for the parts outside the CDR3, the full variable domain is SAVISQKPSRDICQRGTSLTIQCQVDSQVTMMFWYRQQPGQSLTLIATANQGSEATYESGFVIDKFPISRPNLTFSTLTVSNMSPEDSSIYLCSVSDGRAEAFFGQGTRLTVV.

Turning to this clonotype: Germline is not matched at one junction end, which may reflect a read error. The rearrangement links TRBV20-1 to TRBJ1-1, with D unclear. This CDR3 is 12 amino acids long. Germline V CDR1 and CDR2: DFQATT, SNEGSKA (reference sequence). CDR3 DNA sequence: TGCAGTGCCGCCTCCCAGAACACTGAAGCTTTGTTT. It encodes CSAASQNTEALF.

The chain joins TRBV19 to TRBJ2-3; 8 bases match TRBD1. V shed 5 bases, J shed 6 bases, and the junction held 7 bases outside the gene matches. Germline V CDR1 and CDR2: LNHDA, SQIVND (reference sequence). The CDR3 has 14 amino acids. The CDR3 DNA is TGTGCCAGTAGTTCTCGACAGGGGTGGGATACGCAGTATTTT. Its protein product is CASSSRQGWDTQYF.

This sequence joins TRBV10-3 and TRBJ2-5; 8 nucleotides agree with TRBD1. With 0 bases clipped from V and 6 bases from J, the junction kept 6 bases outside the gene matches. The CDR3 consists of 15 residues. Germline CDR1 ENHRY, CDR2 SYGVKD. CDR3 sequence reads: CAISESTGVEKTQYF. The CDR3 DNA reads TGTGCCATCAGTGAGTCGACAGGGGTCGAGAAGACCCAGTACTTC.

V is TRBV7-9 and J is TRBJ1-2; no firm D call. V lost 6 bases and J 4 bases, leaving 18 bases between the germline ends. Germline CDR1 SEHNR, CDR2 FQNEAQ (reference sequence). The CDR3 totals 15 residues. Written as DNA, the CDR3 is TGTGCCAGCAGACCCAGTCTTGGGAGGTCCTATGGCTACACCTTC. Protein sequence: CASRPSLGRSYGYTF.

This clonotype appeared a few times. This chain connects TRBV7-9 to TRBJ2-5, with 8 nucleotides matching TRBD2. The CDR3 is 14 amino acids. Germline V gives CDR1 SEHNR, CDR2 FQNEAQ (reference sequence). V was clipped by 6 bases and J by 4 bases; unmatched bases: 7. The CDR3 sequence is CASSQAGGAETQYF. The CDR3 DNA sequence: TGTGCCAGCAGTCAAGCCGGGGGGGCAGAGACCCAGTACTTC.

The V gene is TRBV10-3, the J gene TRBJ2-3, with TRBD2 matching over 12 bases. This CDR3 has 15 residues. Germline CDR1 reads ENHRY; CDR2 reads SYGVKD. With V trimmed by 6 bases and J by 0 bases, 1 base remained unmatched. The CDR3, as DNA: TGTGCCATCAGAGGACTAGCGGGGAGCACAGATACGCAGTATTTT. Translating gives CAIRGLAGSTDTQYF.

CDR3 loop: CATRPSTGTPDYEQYF. The CDR3 DNA reads TGTGCCACCAGGCCTTCCACGGGGACGCCAGACTACGAGCAGTACTTC. This rearrangement joins TRBV7-9 to TRBJ2-7; D tentatively reads TRBD1 or TRBD2 (5 bases each). CDR3 size: 16 residues. Trimming took off 10 bases at V and 3 bases at J, with 25 bases between the two ends. CDR1 and CDR2 from the germline V gene are SEHNR and FQNEAQ (reference sequence).

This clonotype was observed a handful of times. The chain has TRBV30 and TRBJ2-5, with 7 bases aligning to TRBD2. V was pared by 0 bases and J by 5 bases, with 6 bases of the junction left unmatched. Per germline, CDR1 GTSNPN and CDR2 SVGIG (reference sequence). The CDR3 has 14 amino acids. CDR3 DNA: TGTGCCTGGAGTGTCGGCTCAGCGGGGGAGACCCAGTACTTC. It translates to CAWSVGSAGETQYF.

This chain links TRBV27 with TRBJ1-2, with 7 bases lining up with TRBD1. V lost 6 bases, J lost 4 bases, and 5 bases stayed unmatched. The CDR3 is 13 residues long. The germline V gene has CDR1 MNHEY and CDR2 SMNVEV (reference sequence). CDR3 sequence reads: CASRSQGSYGYTF. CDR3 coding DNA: TGTGCCAGCAGGTCACAGGGGTCCTATGGCTACACCTTC.

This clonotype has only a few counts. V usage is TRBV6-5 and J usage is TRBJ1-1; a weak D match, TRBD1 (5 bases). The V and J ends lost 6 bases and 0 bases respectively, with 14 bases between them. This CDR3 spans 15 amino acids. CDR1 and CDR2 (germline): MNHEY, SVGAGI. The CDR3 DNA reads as TGTGCCAGCAGACGGGACCTGGGGGTGAACACTGAAGCTTTCTTT. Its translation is CASRRDLGVNTEAFF.

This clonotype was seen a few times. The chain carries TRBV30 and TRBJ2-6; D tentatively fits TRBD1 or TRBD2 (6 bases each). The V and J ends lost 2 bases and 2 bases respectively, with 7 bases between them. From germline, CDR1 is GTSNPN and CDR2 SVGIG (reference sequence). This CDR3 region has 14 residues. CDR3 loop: CAWSRGAGANVLTF. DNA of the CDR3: TGTGCCTGGAGTAGGGGGGCTGGGGCCAACGTCCTGACTTTC.

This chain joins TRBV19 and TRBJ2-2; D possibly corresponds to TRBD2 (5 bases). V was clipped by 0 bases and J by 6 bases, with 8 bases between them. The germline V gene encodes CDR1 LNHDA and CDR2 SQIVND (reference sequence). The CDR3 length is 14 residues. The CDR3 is CASSIEWRAGELFF. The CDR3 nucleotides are TGTGCCAGTAGTATAGAGTGGCGGGCCGGGGAGCTGTTTTTT. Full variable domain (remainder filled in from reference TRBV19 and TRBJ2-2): DGGITQSPKYLFRKEGQNVTLSCEQNLNHDAMYWYRQDPGQGLRLIYYSQIVNDFQKGDIAEGYSVSREKKESFPLTVTSAQKNPTAFYLCASSIEWRAGELFFGEGSRLTVL.

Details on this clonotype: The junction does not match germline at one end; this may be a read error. DNA for the CDR3: TGTGCCAGCAGCCAAGATCGGCAGGGTCGAGAGCAGTACTTC. Translation gives CASSQDRQGREQYF. The rearrangement uses TRBV4-3 and TRBJ2-7, with D perhaps TRBD1 (5 bases). The CDR3 has 14 amino acids. CDR1 and CDR2 (germline): LGHNA, YSLEER.